Each of the 13 T cell receptor beta chains below was sequenced from the same sample in a study of blood T cell repertoires in COVID-19. Some clones are missing from TCRdb's copy, which holds only in-frame ones; the method was immunoSEQ multiplex PCR. The table has approximately 160,000 clones, around 80% seen once. The sample was peripheral blood. These receptors all come from a woman older than 75 with acute or convalescent COVID-19.

This clone has only one observation. V and J are TRBV12-3 or TRBV12-4 and TRBJ2-7; D not resolved. V was trimmed by 4 bases and J by 6 bases, leaving 13 bases between them. The CDR3 spans 13 residues. This CDR3 is CASSSQAPFEQYF. The CDR3 DNA follows: TGTGCCAGCAGTTCCCAAGCGCCTTTCGAGCAGTACTTC.

The V gene is TRBV28, the J gene TRBJ2-2, with 7 bases lining up with TRBD2. Germline V gives CDR1 MDHEN, CDR2 SYDVKM. V shed 5 bases, J shed 4 bases, and the junction held 13 bases outside the gene matches. The CDR3 has 17 residues. CDR3: CASSPSPLGGGTGELFF. CDR3 bases: TGTGCCAGCAGTCCTTCACCCCTTGGCGGGGGCACCGGGGAGCTGTTTTTT.

This clone was seen more than once but under ten times. The J gene is TRBJ1-5, the V gene TRBV15; TRBD1 matches at 8 bases. The ends lost 1 base at V and 0 bases at J; junction bases unmatched: 5. The germline V gene has CDR1 LNHNV and CDR2 YYDKDF (reference sequence). This CDR3 spans 17 amino acids. CDR3 coding DNA: TGTGCCACCAGCAGAGGAGACAGGGGCTATAGCAATCAGCCCCAGCATTTT. The encoded protein is CATSRGDRGYSNQPQHF. Looking up the rest from reference TRBV15 and TRBJ1-5 gives the full variable domain: DAMVIQNPRYQVTQFGKPVTLSCSQTLNHNVMYWYQQKSSQAPKLLFHYYDKDFNNEADTPDNFQSRRPNTSFCFLDIRSPGLGDTAMYLCATSRGDRGYSNQPQHFGDGTRLSIL.

CDR3 sequence (DNA): TGCAGTGCTAGTCCCGGGCTAGCGGGAGGGGATGAGCAGTTCTTC. It is translated as CSASPGLAGGDEQFF. This rearrangement joins TRBV20-1 to TRBJ2-1; TRBD2 aligns across 12 bases. V dropped 3 bases and J dropped 8; count of bases not matched to a gene: 8. The CDR3 is 15 amino acids. From germline, CDR1 is DFQATT and CDR2 SNEGSKA (reference sequence).

Only a few counts were recorded for this clone. The chain uses TRBV19 and TRBJ1-5; 8 nucleotides match TRBD1. CDR3 length equals 14 residues. Trimming at V came to 3 bases and at J to 6 bases, leaving 4 bases not matched to a gene. In germline, CDR1 is LNHDA, CDR2 SQIVND (reference sequence). The CDR3 protein is CASSIAGGSQPQHF. The DNA for the CDR3 is TGTGCCAGTAGTATTGCAGGGGGCAGTCAGCCCCAGCATTTT.

V is TRBV7-2 and J is TRBJ2-7, with D maybe TRBD1 (6 bases). The CDR3 is made up of 13 amino acids. CDR1 and CDR2 (germline): SGHTA, FQGNSA. The V end lost 5 bases, the J end lost 0 bases, and 8 bases lay between the germline ends. The CDR3, as DNA: TGTGCCAGCAGCGGACAGTCCTCCTACGAGCAGTACTTC. Translated, it gives CASSGQSSYEQYF.

This chain joins TRBV5-6 and TRBJ1-2, with D possibly TRBD1 on 5 matching bases. Germline-derived CDR1 and CDR2 are SGHDT and YYEEEE. Trimming stripped 4 bases from V and 7 bases from J, with 14 bases between. The CDR3 length is 13 residues. CDR3 sequence (DNA): TGTGCCAGCAGCGCACAGGTGCGGCTTGGCTACACCTTC. As protein: CASSAQVRLGYTF.

V is TRBV3-1 (or the pseudogene TRBV3-2) and J is TRBJ1-6; 9 bases match TRBD1. There are 16 residues in the CDR3. CDR1 and CDR2 (germline): LGHDT, YNNKEL (reference sequence). V shed 1 base and J 9 bases; nucleotides not matched to a gene: 7. The CDR3 here is CASSQAGTGRSSPLHF. CDR3 nucleotide sequence: TGTGCCAGCAGCCAAGCCGGGACAGGGAGAAGTTCACCCCTCCACTTT.

The chain recombines TRBV12-3 or TRBV12-4 with TRBJ2-2, with D unresolved. V dropped 2 bases and J dropped 6 bases, with 4 bases sitting between them. The CDR3 runs 12 residues. The CDR3 loop reads CASSLRSGELFF. DNA for the CDR3: TGTGCCAGCAGTTTACGGTCCGGGGAGCTGTTTTTT.

This chain joins TRBV9 and TRBJ2-1, with 9 bases aligning to TRBD2. The germline V gene has CDR1 SGDLS and CDR2 YYNGEE. With 2 bases clipped from V and 5 bases from J, the junction kept 5 bases outside the gene matches. This CDR3 is built from 15 residues. CDR3 region: CASSVVAGGNNEQFF. For the CDR3, the DNA is TGTGCCAGCAGCGTGGTGGCGGGGGGGAACAATGAGCAGTTCTTC.

The chain has TRBV6-5 and TRBJ2-7; 14 nucleotides match TRBD2. The germline CDR1 and CDR2 sequences are MNHEY and SVGAGI. Trimming at V came to 4 bases and at J to 6 bases, leaving 5 bases not matched to a gene. The CDR3 loop spans 15 amino acids. The CDR3 loop is CASSSQGLAGVEQYF. The CDR3 bases are TGTGCCAGCAGTTCCCAGGGACTAGCGGGGGTCGAGCAGTACTTC.

The chain links TRBV5-4 to TRBJ2-3; 10 bases fit TRBD2. This CDR3 spans 16 amino acids. V was pared by 4 bases and J by 2 bases, with 7 bases of the junction left unmatched. Germline CDR1 and CDR2: SGHNT and YYREEE (reference sequence). CDR3 in DNA: TGTGCCAGCAGCCACCTAGCGGGAGACCCCACAGATACGCAGTATTTT. Protein product: CASSHLAGDPTDTQYF.

V and J are TRBV28 and TRBJ1-1, with a tentative D call TRBD1 (6 bases). Germline CDR1 reads MDHEN; CDR2 reads SYDVKM. V lost 3 bases and J lost 8, with 13 bases in between. The CDR3 has 13 residues. The CDR3 loop is CASSLKQGSEAFF. The CDR3 bases are TGTGCCAGCAGTTTGAAACAGGGCAGCGAAGCTTTCTTT.